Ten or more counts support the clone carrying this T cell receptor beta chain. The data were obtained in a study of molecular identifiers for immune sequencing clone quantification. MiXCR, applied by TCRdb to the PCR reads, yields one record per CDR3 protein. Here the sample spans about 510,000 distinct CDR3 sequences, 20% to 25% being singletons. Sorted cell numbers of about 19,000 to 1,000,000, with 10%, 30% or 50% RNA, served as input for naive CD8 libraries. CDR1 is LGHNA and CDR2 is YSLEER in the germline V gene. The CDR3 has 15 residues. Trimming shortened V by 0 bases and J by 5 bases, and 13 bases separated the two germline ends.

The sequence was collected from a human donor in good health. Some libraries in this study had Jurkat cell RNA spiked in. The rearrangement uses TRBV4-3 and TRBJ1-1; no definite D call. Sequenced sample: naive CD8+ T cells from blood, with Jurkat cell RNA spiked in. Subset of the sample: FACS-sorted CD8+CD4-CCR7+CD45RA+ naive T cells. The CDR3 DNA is TGCGCCAGCAGCCAAGATCGATACGGGAGGACTGAAGCTTTCTTT. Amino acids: CASSQDRYGRTEAFF.